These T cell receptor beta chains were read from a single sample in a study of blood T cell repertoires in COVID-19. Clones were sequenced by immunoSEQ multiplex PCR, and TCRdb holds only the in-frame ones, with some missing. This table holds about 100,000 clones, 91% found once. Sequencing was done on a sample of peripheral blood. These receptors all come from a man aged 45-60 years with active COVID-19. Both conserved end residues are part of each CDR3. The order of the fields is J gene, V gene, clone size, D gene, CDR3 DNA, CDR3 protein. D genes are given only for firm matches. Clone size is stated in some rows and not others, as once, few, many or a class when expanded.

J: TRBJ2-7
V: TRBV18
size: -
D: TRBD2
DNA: TGTGCCAGCTCACCACCGGGACTAGCGGGGGGAACTGCCTACGAGCAGTACTTC
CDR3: CASSPPGLAGGTAYEQYF

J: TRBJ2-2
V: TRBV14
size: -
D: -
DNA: TGTGCCAGCAGCCAATCTCGGAGCGGGGAGCTGTTTTTT
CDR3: CASSQSRSGELFF

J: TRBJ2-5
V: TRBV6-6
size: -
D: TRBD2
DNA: TGTGCCAGCAGTCCACGGACTAGCGGGAGGGGGCCCCAAGAGACCCAGTACTTC
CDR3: CASSPRTSGRGPQETQYF

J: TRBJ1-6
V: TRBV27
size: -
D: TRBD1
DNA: TGTGCCAGCAGTGAGGACAGGGTTTCGCGTTCACCCCTCCACTTT
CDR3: CASSEDRVSRSPLHF

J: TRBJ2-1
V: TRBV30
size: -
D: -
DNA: TGTGCCTGGAGTGTAGCCAATGAGCAGTTCTTC
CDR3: CAWSVANEQFF

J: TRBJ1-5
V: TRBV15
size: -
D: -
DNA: TGTGCCACCTCCGGGAGCATCAATCAGCCCCAGCATTTT
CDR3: CATSGSINQPQHF

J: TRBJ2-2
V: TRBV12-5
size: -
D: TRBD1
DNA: TGTGCTAGTGAGGGGGCAGCCGGGGAGCTGTTTTTT
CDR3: CASEGAAGELFF

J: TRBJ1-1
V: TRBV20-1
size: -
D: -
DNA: TGCAGTGCAGCGGGGAACACTGAAGCTTTCTTT
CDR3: CSAAGNTEAFF

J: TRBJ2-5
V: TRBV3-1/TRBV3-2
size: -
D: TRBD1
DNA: TGTGCCAGCAGCCAAGTGTCCTCGGTAGGGGGCCTGGAGACCCAGTACTTC
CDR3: CASSQVSSVGGLETQYF

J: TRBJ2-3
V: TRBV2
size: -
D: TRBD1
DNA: TGTGCCAGCAGTCCCCGGGACAGCTTCACAGATACGCAGTATTTT
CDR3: CASSPRDSFTDTQYF

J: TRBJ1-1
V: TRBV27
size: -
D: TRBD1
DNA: TGTGCCAGCAGTTTTTACGGACAGGGCGCGGCTGAAGCTTTCTTT
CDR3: CASSFYGQGAAEAFF

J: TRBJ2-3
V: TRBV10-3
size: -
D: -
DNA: TGTGCCATCAGCAGATCAGGGTACACAGATACGCAGTATTTT
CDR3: CAISRSGYTDTQYF

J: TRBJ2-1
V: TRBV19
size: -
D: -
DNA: TGTGCCAGTAGTACCATTCTAAATTTCGAGCAGTTCTTC
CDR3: CASSTILNFEQFF

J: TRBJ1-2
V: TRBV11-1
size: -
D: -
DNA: TGTGCCAGCAGCTTAGGGCAGGGCGTCTACACCTTC
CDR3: CASSLGQGVYTF

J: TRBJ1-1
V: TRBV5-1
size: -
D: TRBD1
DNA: TGCGCCAGCAGCCGACAGGGTCGTAACACTGAAGCTTTCTTT
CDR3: CASSRQGRNTEAFF

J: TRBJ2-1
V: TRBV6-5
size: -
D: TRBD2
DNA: TGTGCCAGCAGTTCAAGCGGGACCTACAATGAGCAGTTCTTC
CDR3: CASSSSGTYNEQFF

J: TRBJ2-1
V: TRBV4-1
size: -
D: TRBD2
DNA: TGCGCCAGCAGCCAAGCTAGCGGGTCTTACAATGAGCAGTTCTTC
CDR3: CASSQASGSYNEQFF

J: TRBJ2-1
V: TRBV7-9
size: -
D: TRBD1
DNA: TGTGCCAGCAGCCTTACAGGGGTCGGCCACAATGAGCAGTTCTTC
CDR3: CASSLTGVGHNEQFF

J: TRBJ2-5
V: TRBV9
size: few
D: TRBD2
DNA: TGTGCCAGCAGCGGCTCTAGCGGATCCATCCAAGAGACCCAGTACTTC
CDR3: CASSGSSGSIQETQYF

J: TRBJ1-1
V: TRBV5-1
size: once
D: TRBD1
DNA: TGCGCCAGCAGCGCCCCGGGACAGGGGGCATTAGGAGCTTTCTTT
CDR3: CASSAPGQGALGAFF

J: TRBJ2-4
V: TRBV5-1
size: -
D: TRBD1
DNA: TGCGCCAGCAGCTTGGTCCCAGGGGGAAAAAACATTCAGTACTTC
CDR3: CASSLVPGGKNIQYF

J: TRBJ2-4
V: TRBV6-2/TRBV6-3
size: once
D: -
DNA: TGTGCCAGCAGTCAAAATCGGGCCCCAGGGTTTCAGTACTTC
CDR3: CASSQNRAPGFQYF

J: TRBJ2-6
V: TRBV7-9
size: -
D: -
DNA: TGTGCCAGCAATTTTTCGACAGACTCTGGGGCCAACGTCCTGACTTTC
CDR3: CASNFSTDSGANVLTF

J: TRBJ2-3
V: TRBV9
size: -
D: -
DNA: TGTGCCAGCAGCGTAGGCTCTAGTCCTATATATACAGATACGCAGTATTTT
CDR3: CASSVGSSPIYTDTQYF

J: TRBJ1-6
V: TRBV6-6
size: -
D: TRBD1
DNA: TGTGCCAGCATGATACAGGGAACCAGGGGGTCACCCCTCCACTTT
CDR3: CASMIQGTRGSPLHF

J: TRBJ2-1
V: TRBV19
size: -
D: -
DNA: TGTGCCAGTAGAGCCGGCCAGGGCCCCTACAATGAGCAGTTCTTC
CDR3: CASRAGQGPYNEQFF

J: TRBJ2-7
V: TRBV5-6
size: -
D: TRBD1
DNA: TGTGCCAGCAGCTTGTACAGGGGCTCCTACGAGCAGTACTTC
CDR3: CASSLYRGSYEQYF

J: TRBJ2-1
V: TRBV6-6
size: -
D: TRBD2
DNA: TGTGCCAGCAGCGGGTCTAGCGGGAGGCCGTTCTTC
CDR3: CASSGSSGRPFF

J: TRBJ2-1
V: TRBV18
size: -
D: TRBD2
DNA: TGTGCCAGCTCACCTACGCTAGCGGGAGGGAAGAATGAGCAGTTCTTC
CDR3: CASSPTLAGGKNEQFF

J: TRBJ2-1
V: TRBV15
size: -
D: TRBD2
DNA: TGTGCCACCAGCAGAGAAACTAGCGGTTACAATGAGCAGTTCTTC
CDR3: CATSRETSGYNEQFF

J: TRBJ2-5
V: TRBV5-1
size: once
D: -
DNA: TGCGCCAGCAGCTCGGTGGGGGGATTGGAGACCCAGTACTTC
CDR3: CASSSVGGLETQYF

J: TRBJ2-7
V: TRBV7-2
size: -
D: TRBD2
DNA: TGTGCCAGCAGCTTGGTAGCGGGGGACTCCTACGAGCAGTACTTC
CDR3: CASSLVAGDSYEQYF

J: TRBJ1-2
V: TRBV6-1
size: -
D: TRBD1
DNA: TGTGCCAGCAGTGACCCCCCGACAGGGGGCTACACCTTC
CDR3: CASSDPPTGGYTF

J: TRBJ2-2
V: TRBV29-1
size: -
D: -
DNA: TGCAGCGTTGAGGGGCAAATCGACGGGGAGCTGTTTTTT
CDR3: CSVEGQIDGELFF

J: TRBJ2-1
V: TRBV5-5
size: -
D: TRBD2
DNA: TGTGCCAGCAGCGGGGGTGGGGACTACCTTTTCCATGAGCAGTTCTTC
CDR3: CASSGGGDYLFHEQFF

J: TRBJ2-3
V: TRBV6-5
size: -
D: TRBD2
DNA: TGTGCCAGCACTGCATCGGCGGGGGTCACAGATACGCAGTATTTT
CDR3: CASTASAGVTDTQYF

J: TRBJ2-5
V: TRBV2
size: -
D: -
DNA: TGTGCCAGCAGTGAAGGTCGCGGGGTTGAGACCCAGTACTTC
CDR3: CASSEGRGVETQYF

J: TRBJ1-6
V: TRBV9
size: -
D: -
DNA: TGTGCCAGCAGCGAACAGGATTACTCGAATTCACCCCTCCACTTT
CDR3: CASSEQDYSNSPLHF

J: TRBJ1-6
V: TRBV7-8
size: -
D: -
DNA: TGTGCCAGCAGCTTACTTCCAGGGGCGTCACCCCTCCACTTT
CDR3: CASSLLPGASPLHF

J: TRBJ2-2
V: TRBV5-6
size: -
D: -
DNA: TGTGCCAGCAGCGTGGACAGCTACGCGAACACCGGGGAGCTGTTTTTT
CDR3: CASSVDSYANTGELFF

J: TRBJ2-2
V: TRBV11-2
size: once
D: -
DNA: TGTGCCAGCACCCCTGGGGCTAACGGGGAGCTGTTTTTT
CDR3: CASTPGANGELFF

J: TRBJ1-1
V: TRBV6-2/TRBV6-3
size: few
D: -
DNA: TGTGCCAGCAGCTCCCAACCGGGACAAGAGAACACTGAAGCTTTCTTT
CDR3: CASSSQPGQENTEAFF